A single sample is the source of the 15 T cell receptor beta chains below, sequenced in a study of blood T cell repertoires in COVID-19. Generated by immunoSEQ multiplex PCR, the TCRdb table keeps only in-frame clones and is missing some. The sample includes around 100,000 clones, more than 75% of them seen just once. Sequencing was carried out using peripheral blood. These receptors came from a woman aged 80 or over with acute or convalescent COVID-19.

The rearrangement joins TRBV7-2 to TRBJ1-1; possible D gene TRBD1, 5 bases. From germline, CDR1 is SGHTA and CDR2 FQGNSA. With 1 base removed from V and 10 bases from J, the gap between germline ends came to 13 bases. The CDR3 sequence is 13 residues long. In DNA form, the CDR3 reads TGTGCCAGCAGCTTAGGGGGCTGGGATGGAGCTTTCTTT. Its protein product is CASSLGGWDGAFF.

Points on this clone: Other DNA variants within this sample encode the same CDR3. This chain joins TRBV19 and TRBJ1-5; 7 bases align to TRBD1. Germline V gene data show CDR1 as LNHDA and CDR2 as SQIVND (reference sequence). Trimming cost V 6 bases and J 4 bases; bases outside gene matches: 3. There are 13 residues in the CDR3. CDR3 DNA sequence: TGTGCCAGTAGCCGGGACAGTAATCAGCCCCAGCATTTT. This sequence encodes CASSRDSNQPQHF.

The count of this clone is one. The chain has TRBV3-1 (or the pseudogene TRBV3-2) and TRBJ1-4, with D maybe TRBD1 (5 bases). This CDR3 has 16 amino acids. Germline V gene data show CDR1 as LGHDT and CDR2 as YNNKEL (reference sequence). With 4 bases removed from V and 5 bases from J, the gap between germline ends came to 17 bases. The CDR3 reads CASSLPGGVGNEKLFF. The CDR3, as DNA: TGTGCCAGCAGCCTCCCCGGGGGAGTCGGGAATGAAAAACTGTTTTTT.

V and J are TRBV6-2 or TRBV6-3 and TRBJ1-4; D unclear. V was trimmed by 2 bases and J by 4 bases, leaving 11 bases between them. The CDR3 contains 15 residues. Germline V gene sequence: CDR1 MNHEY, CDR2 SVGEGT. CDR3 nucleotide sequence: TGTGCCAGCAGTTACCCCGCAGGCCATAATGAAAAACTGTTTTTT. Its protein product is CASSYPAGHNEKLFF.

The J gene is TRBJ1-2, the V gene TRBV5-1, with D possibly TRBD1 on 6 matching bases. The V gene lost 0 bases and the J gene lost 6 bases, with 9 bases spanning the gap. Germline V gene sequence: CDR1 SGHRS, CDR2 YFSETQ. This CDR3 has 13 residues. CDR3 sequence: CASSLGDNNGYTF. CDR3 nucleotides: TGCGCCAGCAGCTTGGGGGACAATAATGGCTACACCTTC.

The chain combines TRBV5-5 with TRBJ2-7; D is ambiguous. The CDR3 spans 11 residues. V gave up 3 bases and J gave up 4 bases, with 5 bases separating them. Germline V lookup: CDR1 SGHKS, CDR2 YYEKEE (reference sequence). The CDR3 DNA follows: TGTGCCAGCAGCTCAACTTACGAGCAGTACTTC. The encoded protein is CASSSTYEQYF.

The CDR3 is CASSPGTGDLYGYTF. Here the CDR3 DNA reads TGTGCCAGCTCCCCCGGGACAGGGGACCTCTATGGCTACACCTTC. The chain uses TRBV18 and TRBJ1-2; 10 positions agree with TRBD1. Per germline, CDR1 KGHSH and CDR2 LQKENI. This CDR3 comprises 15 residues. Trimming took 6 bases from V and 4 from J; bases not matched to a gene: 8.

The chain links TRBV7-2 to TRBJ1-1; tentatively, D is TRBD1 (6 bases). CDR3 length: 15 amino acids. Germline loops: CDR1 SGHTA, CDR2 FQGNSA. The V gene lost 3 bases and the J gene lost 1 base, with 12 bases spanning the gap. The CDR3 bases are TGTGCCAGCAGCTTCTCGAGGGGGGGGAACACTGAAGCTTTCTTT. Protein: CASSFSRGGNTEAFF.

The V gene is TRBV19, the J gene TRBJ2-7, with a possible D match to TRBD1 (6 bases). The CDR3 loop spans 14 amino acids. Germline CDR1 is LNHDA and CDR2 is SQIVND (reference sequence). Trimming left V 3 bases short and J 4 bases short, with 13 bases between. CDR3 amino acids: CASSIETGQYEQYF. Written as DNA, the CDR3 is TGTGCCAGTAGTATCGAGACAGGCCAATACGAGCAGTACTTC. Combining the CDR3 with reference TRBV19 and TRBJ2-7 gives the whole variable domain DGGITQSPKYLFRKEGQNVTLSCEQNLNHDAMYWYRQDPGQGLRLIYYSQIVNDFQKGDIAEGYSVSREKKESFPLTVTSAQKNPTAFYLCASSIETGQYEQYFGPGTRLTVT.

J is TRBJ2-3 and V is TRBV7-3; D might be TRBD2 (6 bases). CDR3 length: 15 amino acids. The V end lost 0 bases, the J end lost 6 bases, and 13 bases lay between the germline ends. Looked up from germline, CDR1 is SGHTA and CDR2 is FQGTGA. Here the CDR3 DNA reads TGTGCCAGCAGCTTAACGTCCCGGGGGAGCGATACGCAGTATTTT. Translating gives CASSLTSRGSDTQYF.

The V and J genes are TRBV10-2 and TRBJ2-7; unclear D gene. Germline V lookup: CDR1 WSHSY, CDR2 SAAADI. The CDR3 is made up of 13 amino acids. The ends were cut back, 3 bases at V and 2 bases at J, with 8 bases in the middle. This CDR3 reads CASSEHRTYEQYF. CDR3 in DNA: TGCGCCAGCAGTGAACACAGAACCTACGAGCAGTACTTC.

The V call is TRBV5-4, the J call TRBJ2-7, with D possibly matching TRBD1 (6 bases). The CDR3 runs 14 residues. Between the trimmed V and J ends, which lost 4 bases and 0 bases, there was a span of 11 bases. Germline lookup yields CDR1 SGHNT and CDR2 YYREEE (reference sequence). Here the CDR3 DNA reads TGTGCCAGCAGCCCGAGACAGGACTCCTACGAGCAGTACTTC. Amino acids: CASSPRQDSYEQYF.

This clone was observed a single time. The CDR3 loop reads CASSQEAVAGIEELFF. For the CDR3, the DNA is TGTGCCAGCAGCCAAGAGGCGGTAGCGGGAATCGAGGAGCTGTTTTTT. V and J are TRBV3-1 (or the pseudogene TRBV3-2) and TRBJ2-2; TRBD2 aligns across 8 bases. The J segment lost 10 bases and the V segment lost 0 bases, leaving 10 bases of the junction unmatched. This CDR3 is built from 16 residues. The germline V gene encodes CDR1 LGHDT and CDR2 YNNKEL (reference sequence).

J is TRBJ1-1 and V is TRBV5-5; 8 nucleotides align to TRBD1. The V segment lost 4 bases and the J segment 4 bases; nucleotides outside the gene matches: 12. Germline CDR1 SGHKS, CDR2 YYEKEE (reference sequence). The CDR3 is 16 amino acids. CDR3 protein: CASSQRTGRGGTEAFF. In DNA, the CDR3 is TGTGCCAGCAGCCAACGGACAGGGAGGGGAGGCACTGAAGCTTTCTTT.

This chain uses TRBV29-1 with TRBJ1-4, with D tentatively TRBD1 (5 bases). The CDR3 extends over 12 amino acids. The germline V gene encodes CDR1 SQVTM and CDR2 ANQGSEA. The V end was cut by 8 bases, the J end by 8 bases, with 15 bases between. The chain's CDR3 is CSSGMGREKLFF. The CDR3, as DNA: TGCAGCTCAGGGATGGGGAGGGAAAAACTGTTTTTT.